The 5 T cell receptor beta chains in this list originate from one sample, sequenced in a study of blood T cell repertoires in COVID-19. Measured with immunoSEQ multiplex PCR; TCRdb has only the in-frame clones, and not every one. This table holds more than 70,000 clones, about 86% found once. The sequencing input was peripheral blood. All receptors come from a woman aged 80 or over in a cohort sampled during active or convalescent COVID-19.

In its sample, this clone was seen a few times. The chain combines TRBV6-2 or TRBV6-3 with TRBJ1-2; TRBD1 aligns across 7 bases. This CDR3 is 16 amino acids long. V was pared by 2 bases and J by 3 bases, with 9 bases of the junction left unmatched. Per the germline V gene, CDR1 is MNHEY and CDR2 is SVGEGT. DNA of the CDR3: TGTGCCAGCAGTTACCCGGTGAGAGGGGGCGACTATGGCTACACCTTC. Amino acid sequence: CASSYPVRGGDYGYTF.

V and J are TRBV5-1 and TRBJ1-4; 9 bases agree with TRBD1. Germline V CDR1 and CDR2: SGHRS, YFSETQ. The V and J ends lost 4 bases and 5 bases, in that order; junction bases with no gene match: 6. CDR3 length: 15 residues. Here the CDR3 DNA reads TGCGCCAGCAGCCCTACGACAGGGGGAAATGAAAAACTGTTTTTT. Translating it yields CASSPTTGGNEKLFF.

Only one count was recorded for this clone. V gene TRBV28 combines with J gene TRBJ2-3; 14 positions agree with TRBD2. CDR3 size: 15 residues. The V and J ends lost 2 bases and 9 bases, in that order; junction bases with no gene match: 4. Germline assignment: CDR1 MDHEN and CDR2 SYDVKM. The CDR3 loop reads CASSLGGLAGDTQYF. The CDR3 nucleotides are TGTGCCAGCAGTTTAGGGGGACTAGCGGGAGACACGCAGTATTTT.

This chain uses TRBV5-1 with TRBJ2-7, with 9 bases fitting TRBD2. Looked up from germline, CDR1 is SGHRS and CDR2 is YFSETQ. V gave up 0 bases and J gave up 5 bases; unmatched junction bases: 6. The CDR3 has 15 amino acids. CDR3 residues: CASSLGRASGDEQYV. The CDR3 DNA follows: TGCGCCAGCAGCTTGGGTCGGGCTAGCGGGGACGAGCAGTACGTC.

The V call is TRBV6-4, the J call TRBJ2-3; 9 positions agree with TRBD2. The CDR3 is made up of 15 amino acids. Trimming cost V 2 bases and J 2 bases; bases outside gene matches: 2. The germline gives CDR1 MRHNA, CDR2 SNTAGT. As DNA, the CDR3 is TGTGCCAGCAGTGACAGCGGGGGGAACACAGATACGCAGTATTTT. Residues: CASSDSGGNTDTQYF.